The 14 T cell receptor beta chains reported below all come from one sample, sequenced in a study of OX40 agonist ivuxolimab in advanced cancers. Sequencing used immunoSEQ multiplex PCR; TCRdb keeps in-frame clones, though not all of them. The data hold around 85,000 clones, with roughly nine tenths observed a single time. Sample: CD4+ or CD8+ T cells sorted from blood, taken in a trial of the OX40 agonist ivuxolimab. The receptor set was obtained from an adult with an advanced solid tumor such as melanoma, head and neck, liver or kidney cancer.

This clone has a handful of counts. The chain joins TRBV10-1 to TRBJ2-7; D uncertain. The V and J ends lost 0 bases and 6 bases respectively, with 9 bases between them. From germline, CDR1 is WNHNN and CDR2 SYGVQD (reference sequence). CDR3 length equals 13 residues. The CDR3 sequence: CASSESVLGEQYF. CDR3 in DNA: TGCGCCAGCAGTGAGTCGGTTTTAGGCGAGCAGTACTTC.

The chain recombines TRBV9 with TRBJ2-2, with D possibly TRBD1 on 5 matching bases. The CDR3 consists of 15 residues. The ends were cut back, 4 bases at V and 5 bases at J, with 15 bases in the middle. Germline CDR1 is SGDLS and CDR2 is YYNGEE. CDR3 DNA: TGTGCCAGCAGCCCCCGGCAGGGTGGTACCGGGGAGCTGTTTTTT. Amino acids: CASSPRQGGTGELFF.

This chain's CDR3 is CASSLYGRTGELFF. CDR3 DNA sequence: TGTGCCAGCAGTTTATATGGACGCACCGGGGAGCTGTTTTTT. The chain couples TRBV28 to TRBJ2-2; D remains unclear. Germline CDR1 MDHEN, CDR2 SYDVKM. CDR3 length: 14 residues. Deletions cut 1 base from V and 4 bases from J, with 7 bases between.

The J gene is TRBJ1-5, the V gene TRBV19; D gene ambiguous. This CDR3 contains 13 residues. Germline lookup yields CDR1 LNHDA and CDR2 SQIVND (reference sequence). The V and J ends lost 5 bases and 7 bases respectively, with 12 bases between them. The CDR3 reads CASSALEGQPQHF. The CDR3, as DNA: TGTGCCAGTAGTGCCCTAGAGGGACAGCCCCAGCATTTT.

J is TRBJ1-3 and V is TRBV19, with TRBD1 identical over 7 bases. Per the germline V gene, CDR1 is LNHDA and CDR2 is SQIVND (reference sequence). The CDR3 is 15 residues long. After removal of 5 bases from V and 4 bases from J, the junction contained 8 bases not matched to a gene. The CDR3 nucleotides are TGTGCCAGTAGTGCCTTGACAGGGTCCGGAAACACCATATATTTT. The encoded protein is CASSALTGSGNTIYF.

This sequence joins TRBV5-1 and TRBJ2-2; 14 bases align to TRBD2. This CDR3 is 16 amino acids long. Germline trimming cut 3 bases from V and 8 bases from J; bases unmatched to any gene: 6. The germline CDR1 and CDR2 sequences are SGHRS and YFSETQ. The CDR3 nucleotides are TGCGCCAGCAGCTGGGGACTAGCGGGAGTGTCAGGGGAGCTGTTTTTT. This sequence encodes CASSWGLAGVSGELFF.

The V call is TRBV30, the J call TRBJ1-6; D gene ambiguous. From germline, CDR1 is GTSNPN and CDR2 SVGIG (reference sequence). Trimming removed 3 bases from V and 2 bases from J, with 8 bases in between. The CDR3 is 14 amino acids. The CDR3 DNA sequence: TGTGCCTGGAGGGGGTCCGCCTATAATTCACCCCTCCACTTT. Residues: CAWRGSAYNSPLHF.

This clone was seen once. Other DNA sequences from this sample encode an identical CDR3 as well. The V gene is TRBV6-1, the J gene TRBJ2-2, with D tentatively TRBD1 or TRBD2 (6 bases each). Germline-derived CDR1 and CDR2 are MNHNS and SASEGT. The V and J ends lost 8 bases and 3 bases respectively, with 13 bases between them. CDR3 length: 14 residues. The CDR3 reads CASGGQRDTGELFF. The CDR3 DNA sequence: TGTGCCAGCGGGGGGCAGAGAGACACCGGGGAGCTGTTTTTT.

This clone was observed once. This rearrangement joins TRBV9 to TRBJ2-3; no firm D call. Trimming removed 0 bases at V and 2 bases at J, with 7 bases between. Germline loops: CDR1 SGDLS, CDR2 YYNGEE. The CDR3 totals 14 residues. The CDR3 DNA reads as TGTGCCAGCAGCGTAGCCCAGTACACAGATACGCAGTATTTT. The encoded protein is CASSVAQYTDTQYF.

The genes are TRBV14 and TRBJ1-2; D is unresolved. CDR1 and CDR2 from the germline V gene are SGHDN and FVKESK. CDR3 length equals 13 residues. With 0 bases removed from V and 4 bases from J, the gap between germline ends came to 6 bases. The CDR3 DNA sequence: TGTGCCAGCAGCCAAGACCCAATCTATGGCTACACCTTC. The encoded protein is CASSQDPIYGYTF.

The rearrangement uses TRBV19 and TRBJ2-1, with TRBD1 identical over 8 bases. Trimming removed 5 bases from V and 10 bases from J; junction bases left unmatched: 7. The CDR3 runs 13 residues. The germline V gene encodes CDR1 LNHDA and CDR2 SQIVND (reference sequence). The CDR3 protein is CASSLDRVGEQFF. CDR3 nucleotide sequence: TGTGCCAGTAGTCTGGACAGGGTGGGCGAGCAGTTCTTC. Complete variable domain (other parts from reference TRBV19 and TRBJ2-1): DGGITQSPKYLFRKEGQNVTLSCEQNLNHDAMYWYRQDPGQGLRLIYYSQIVNDFQKGDIAEGYSVSREKKESFPLTVTSAQKNPTAFYLCASSLDRVGEQFFGPGTRLTVL.

This chain uses TRBV6-4 with TRBJ1-5; unclear D gene. CDR3 length equals 12 residues. Deletions cut 3 bases from V and 10 bases from J, with 10 bases between. Germline V gives CDR1 MRHNA, CDR2 SNTAGT. Written as DNA, the CDR3 is TGTGCCAGCAGTGAAGCCCTTCAACCCCAGCATTTT. This sequence encodes CASSEALQPQHF.

The count of this clone is one. The chain recombines TRBV19 with TRBJ2-7, with unresolved D. The CDR3 sequence is 12 residues long. Trimming took off 4 bases at V and 6 bases at J, with 10 bases between the two ends. Germline CDR1 and CDR2: LNHDA and SQIVND (reference sequence). The CDR3 sequence: CASSRVIGEQYF. CDR3 coding DNA: TGTGCCAGTAGTAGAGTTATTGGCGAGCAGTACTTC.

This chain's CDR3 is CASSSRVGNQPQHF. The CDR3 coding sequence is TGTGCCAGCAGCTCCCGGGTTGGCAATCAGCCCCAGCATTTT. V is TRBV7-2 and J is TRBJ1-5; D not resolved. V was shortened by 4 bases and J by 2 bases, with 9 bases between the two germline ends. CDR3 length equals 14 residues. Germline-derived CDR1 and CDR2 are SGHTA and FQGNSA.